The following is a T cell receptor beta chain sequence with its context. The sample originates from a study of cytomegalovirus exposure and HLA in healthy donors. The overall study: In an early release, HLA-typed donors contributed some 82 million unique TCR sequences.

Use of 60 Vbeta and 13 Jbeta primers characterized the PCR. TCRdb keeps only in-frame clones here, not all; method: immunoSEQ multiplex PCR. This sample has around 200,000 clones, with 80% to 90% found just once. The donors gave bone marrow, and they were healthy. The clonotype was recovered from a woman between 18 and 29 years old in good health and CMV-seronegative. The source material was PBMCs.

CDR3 DNA sequence: TGTGCCAGCACCTTCGCCAGGGGGCGCGGCATTCAGTACTTC. The encoded protein is CASTFARGRGIQYF. The chain joins TRBV16 to TRBJ2-4; 8 positions match TRBD1. Germline CDR1 reads KGHSY; CDR2 reads FQNENV. The CDR3 covers 14 residues. Losses at the gene ends were 7 bases for V and 9 bases for J; bases not matched to a gene: 11. Supplemented by reference TRBV16 and TRBJ2-4, the full variable domain reads GEEVAQTPKHLVRGEGQKAKLYCAPIKGHSYVFWYQQVLKNEFKFLISFQNENVFDETGMPKERFSAKCLPNSPCSLEIQATKLEDSAVYFCASTFARGRGIQYFGAGTRLSVL.